This passage covers 5 T cell receptor beta chains from one sample sequenced in a study of blood T cell repertoires in COVID-19 (TCRdb year 2020). The library relied on the immunoSEQ multiplex PCR assay. TCRdb provides this immuneACCESS table in a form limited to in-frame rearrangements. Some clones are lacking; in checked studies, under half of them reflect an unresolved V gene, and why the rest are absent is not known. The sample has 120,000 or so clones on record, more than 75% of them singletons. Less than 8% of the sample lies in the top ten. Sequencing used peripheral blood. All receptors come from a man aged 45-65 years with acute or convalescent COVID-19.

The chain combines TRBV6-5 with TRBJ1-5; TRBD1 is a possible D gene (5 bases). Trimming shortened V by 2 bases and J by 6 bases, and 14 bases separated the two germline ends. CDR1 MNHEY and CDR2 SVGAGI come from the germline V gene. CDR3 length: 15 residues. In DNA form, the CDR3 reads TGTGCCAGCAGTTACAGTACGGCAGGGCTTCAGCCCCAGCATTTT. Encoded protein: CASSYSTAGLQPQHF.

This clone was observed a handful of times. V is TRBV5-6 and J is TRBJ1-2; D possibly corresponds to TRBD1 (6 bases). V was cut by 1 base and J by 5 bases, with 9 bases left in between. Germline V gene sequence: CDR1 SGHDT, CDR2 YYEEEE. CDR3 length equals 13 residues. In DNA, the CDR3 is TGTGCCAGCAGCTTGCTAAGGGGGTATGGCTACACCTTC. It is translated as CASSLLRGYGYTF.

V and J are TRBV3-1 (or the pseudogene TRBV3-2) and TRBJ1-1; D might be TRBD1 (6 bases). Germline assignment: CDR1 LGHDT and CDR2 YNNKEL (reference sequence). The germline V and J ends were trimmed by 4 bases and 4 bases, with 13 bases remaining between them. The CDR3 loop spans 14 amino acids. The CDR3 DNA reads TGTGCCAGCAGCCGGAGGGGGGGAGGCACTGAAGCTTTCTTT. This encodes CASSRRGGGTEAFF.

This clone was detected only once. The rearrangement uses TRBV12-5 and TRBJ2-1, with 12 bases identical to TRBD2. V lost 6 bases to trimming and J lost 1 base; unmatched junction nucleotides: 4. The CDR3 sequence is 16 residues long. The V gene's germline CDR1 is LGHNT and CDR2 FRNRAP. The CDR3 protein is CASGLLAGGSYNEQFF. The CDR3 DNA reads TGTGCTAGTGGCCTTCTAGCGGGAGGGTCCTACAATGAGCAGTTCTTC.

The chain uses TRBV11-2 and TRBJ2-1; TRBD2 might be the D (6 bases). The CDR3 spans 13 residues. Germline loops: CDR1 SGHAT, CDR2 FQNNGV. Trimming took off 2 bases at V and 8 bases at J, with 10 bases between the two ends. The CDR3 region is CASSLFGGHEQFF. The CDR3 DNA reads as TGTGCCAGCAGCTTATTTGGAGGGCATGAGCAGTTCTTC.